The clone carrying this TCR beta chain was seen repeatedly, ten times or more. These data come from a study of T cells in Graves' hyperthyroidism and ophthalmopathy. RNA transcripts provided the source from which TCR beta CDR3 regions were amplified. Initially, a first-round RT-PCR of the TCR CDR3 employed the HTBI primer set. TCRdb reprocessed the multiplex PCR reads via MiXCR and lists one record per CDR3 protein. The sample carries approximately 330,000 distinct CDR3 sequences, roughly 13% recorded once. This TCR derives from a woman aged 40 to 55 with Graves' ophthalmopathy. The sequenced sample was blood.

CDR3 nucleotide sequence: TGTGCCAGCAGAGGGACGTATCTGAACTACGAGCAGTACTTC. It specifies CASRGTYLNYEQYF. The chain uses TRBV2 and TRBJ2-7; either TRBD1 or TRBD2 may fit D (5 bases each). V lost 6 bases, J lost 3 bases, and 15 bases lay in between. Germline CDR1 is SNHLY and CDR2 is FYNNEI. This CDR3 spans 14 amino acids.